One and the same sample provided the 21 T cell receptor beta chains below, sequenced in a study of graft-versus-host responses after intestinal transplantation. Generated by immunoSEQ multiplex PCR, the TCRdb table keeps only in-frame clones and is missing some. The top ten clones hold 0.75% to 0.85% of a sample with about 90,000 clones, roughly 80% of them seen once. No antigen has been identified for these receptors. The specimen comprised unstimulated CD4+ T cells sorted from spleen or lymph node cells, sampled before intestinal transplant. These receptors originate from a human donor who received an intestinal transplant.

In the case of this clone: In the same sample, other DNA sequences code for this CDR3. The chain links TRBV2 to TRBJ2-7, with 8 bases that match TRBD2. This CDR3 spans 13 amino acids. V gave up 7 bases and J gave up 4 bases; unmatched junction bases: 6. CDR1 is SNHLY and CDR2 is FYNNEI in the germline V gene. As DNA, the CDR3 is TGTGCCAGCAATTCGGGAGGGCCTTACGAGCAGTACTTC. It encodes CASNSGGPYEQYF. Full variable domain (outside the CDR3, taken from reference TRBV2 and TRBJ2-7): EPEVTQTPSHQVTQMGQEVILRCVPISNHLYFYWYRQILGQKVEFLVSFYNNEISEKSEIFDDQFSVERPDGSNFTLKIRSTKLEDSAMYFCASNSGGPYEQYFGPGTRLTVT.

The chain carries TRBV7-2 and TRBJ2-7, with 7 bases aligning to TRBD1. The germline gives CDR1 SGHTA, CDR2 FQGNSA. The trim removed 2 bases at V and 2 bases at J, leaving 9 bases unmatched. This CDR3 has 16 amino acids. For the CDR3, the DNA is TGTGCCAGCAGCTTAAGGGGGCCGACGGGCACCTACGAGCAGTACTTC. The encoded protein is CASSLRGPTGTYEQYF.

J is TRBJ2-7 and V is TRBV27, with TRBD2 matching 10 bases. The ends lost 4 bases at V and 2 bases at J; junction bases unmatched: 5. CDR1 and CDR2 from the germline V gene are MNHEY and SMNVEV (reference sequence). The CDR3 length is 15 residues. The DNA for the CDR3 is TGTGCCAGCAGTTATCTAGCGGGGGCTACCTACGAGCAGTACTTC. This sequence encodes CASSYLAGATYEQYF.

The gene calls are TRBV28 and TRBJ2-5, with D perhaps TRBD1 (5 bases). The last part of the DNA fits TRBJ2-7 better; the J call may be wrong. This CDR3 spans 13 amino acids. Germline loops: CDR1 MDHEN, CDR2 SYDVKM. CDR3 bases: TGTGCCAGCAGTTTGGGGCACTCCTACGAGCAGTACTTC. Its protein product is CASSLGHSYEQYF.

Regarding this clone: At the DNA level, this CDR3 is encoded by other sequences in the same sample as well. The J gene is TRBJ2-7, the V gene TRBV28; weak D call: TRBD1 (5 bases). Germline CDR1 is MDHEN and CDR2 is SYDVKM. V shed 3 bases and J shed 4 bases, with 7 bases lying between them. There are 12 residues in the CDR3. The CDR3, as DNA: TGTGCCAGCAGTTTGGGGCTTTACGAGCAGTACTTC. Its translation is CASSLGLYEQYF.

The chain is built from TRBV5-1 and TRBJ2-1; D not certain. The germline V and J ends were trimmed by 4 bases and 2 bases, with 10 bases remaining between them. Germline-derived CDR1 and CDR2 are SGHRS and YFSETQ. The CDR3 spans 14 residues. CDR3 residues: CASSQSPTYNEQFF. DNA of the CDR3: TGCGCCAGCAGCCAATCCCCCACCTACAATGAGCAGTTCTTC.

The rearrangement uses TRBV5-1 and TRBJ2-5; D may be TRBD1 (6 bases). The germline V gene has CDR1 SGHRS and CDR2 YFSETQ. V lost 3 bases and J lost 5, with 14 bases in between. The CDR3 sequence is 14 residues long. The CDR3 nucleotides read TGCGCCAGCAGCTCTTTGACAGGAGAGGAGACCCAGTACTTC. Translating gives CASSSLTGEETQYF.

The rearrangement joins TRBV18 to TRBJ2-7; D is uncertain. The CDR3 has 12 amino acids. Deletions cut 3 bases from V and 2 bases from J, with 5 bases between. From germline, CDR1 is KGHSH and CDR2 LQKENI. CDR3 loop: CASSPIPYEQYF. Here the CDR3 DNA reads TGTGCCAGCTCACCCATCCCCTACGAGCAGTACTTC.

The chain recombines TRBV4-3 with TRBJ1-4; 7 nucleotides match TRBD1. J gave up 5 bases and V 1 base, and 1 base lay outside the gene matches. This CDR3 spans 14 amino acids. Per germline, CDR1 LGHNA and CDR2 YSLEER. The CDR3 DNA reads TGCGCCAGCAGCCAAGGACAGGGAAATGAAAAACTGTTTTTT. Encoded protein: CASSQGQGNEKLFF.

This clone was detected a few times. The DNA of the CDR3 is TGTGCCAGTAGTAACCGGCGGGGAGGCACAGATACGCAGTATTTT. This translates into CASSNRRGGTDTQYF. The chain carries TRBV19 and TRBJ2-3, with D possibly being TRBD2 (6 bases). CDR1 LNHDA and CDR2 SQIVND come from the germline V gene (reference sequence). The V end was cut by 4 bases, the J end by 1 base, with 12 bases between. The CDR3 has 15 amino acids.

The V and J genes are TRBV5-4 and TRBJ2-1; maybe TRBD2 (5 bases). V was shortened by 2 bases and J by 5 bases, with 14 bases between the two germline ends. This CDR3 is 15 amino acids long. Looked up from germline, CDR1 is SGHNT and CDR2 is YYREEE (reference sequence). The CDR3 spells CASSLRLPSHNEQFF. In nucleotides, the CDR3 is TGTGCCAGCAGCTTACGACTACCCTCGCACAATGAGCAGTTCTTC.

V usage is TRBV10-3 and J usage is TRBJ2-7; tentative D call: TRBD1 (6 bases). The CDR3 runs 12 residues. Germline V gene sequence: CDR1 ENHRY, CDR2 SYGVKD. CDR3 loop: CVTRGSGYEQYF. For the CDR3, the DNA is TGTGTCACCAGGGGCAGCGGATACGAGCAGTACTTC.

The gene calls are TRBV6-5 and TRBJ2-2; TRBD1 matches at 10 bases. The trim removed 4 bases at V and 1 base at J, leaving 3 bases unmatched. Per germline, CDR1 MNHEY and CDR2 SVGAGI. The CDR3 totals 16 residues. The CDR3: CASSWGQGWNTGELFF. DNA for the CDR3: TGTGCCAGCAGTTGGGGACAGGGGTGGAACACCGGGGAGCTGTTTTTT.

The chain couples TRBV5-1 to TRBJ2-3; 9 nucleotides agree with TRBD2. J was trimmed by 6 bases and V by 4 bases; bases with no gene match: 9. The length of the CDR3 is 15 residues. From germline, CDR1 is SGHRS and CDR2 YFSETQ. The CDR3 region has the DNA TGCGCCAGCAGCATCCAGCGGGGGGCAGGCGATACGCAGTATTTT. It yields the protein CASSIQRGAGDTQYF.

The rearrangement joins TRBV28 to TRBJ2-1, with TRBD1 identical over 7 bases. The CDR3 has 15 amino acids. V lost 1 base, J lost 5 bases, and 5 bases stayed unmatched. Per the germline V gene, CDR1 is MDHEN and CDR2 is SYDVKM. The CDR3 here is CASSLSRTGNNEQFF. The CDR3 DNA reads as TGTGCCAGCAGTTTATCAAGGACAGGCAACAATGAGCAGTTCTTC.

V gene TRBV5-1 combines with J gene TRBJ1-4; 8 positions match TRBD1. CDR1 is SGHRS, CDR2 YFSETQ, per germline. The CDR3 has 14 residues. V shed 4 bases, J shed 6 bases, and the junction held 5 bases outside the gene matches. CDR3 loop: CASSLRGLHEKLFF. The DNA for the CDR3 is TGCGCCAGCAGCCTCAGGGGGCTTCATGAAAAACTGTTTTTT. The entire variable domain, with the rest obtained from reference TRBV5-1 and TRBJ1-4, is as follows: KAGVTQTPRYLIKTRGQQVTLSCSPISGHRSVSWYQQTPGQGLQFLFEYFSETQRNKGNFPGRFSGRQFSNSRSEMNVSTLELGDSALYLCASSLRGLHEKLFFGSGTQLSVL.

This chain links TRBV11-2 with TRBJ1-2; 10 bases fit TRBD1. Germline trimming cut 7 bases from V and 5 bases from J; bases unmatched to any gene: 10. Germline V gives CDR1 SGHAT, CDR2 FQNNGV. The CDR3 is 15 residues long. The CDR3 spells CASTTLGTGEYGYTF. CDR3 nucleotides: TGTGCCAGCACGACGCTTGGGACAGGGGAATATGGCTACACCTTC. The full variable domain, with the rest looked up from reference TRBV11-2 and TRBJ1-2, is EAGVAQSPRYKIIEKRQSVAFWCNPISGHATLYWYQQILGQGPKLLIQFQNNGVVDDSQLPKDRFSAERLKGVDSTLKIQPAKLEDSAVYLCASTTLGTGEYGYTFGSGTRLTVV.

The chain joins TRBV23-1 to TRBJ2-1; TRBD2 aligns across 9 bases. TRBV23-1 is annotated as an ORF whose role is uncertain. The trim removed 4 bases at V and 7 bases at J, leaving 11 bases unmatched. The CDR3 extends over 16 amino acids. The CDR3 spells CASSPRETSGQNEQFF. Written as DNA, the CDR3 is TGCGCCAGCAGTCCCCGTGAGACTAGCGGACAGAATGAGCAGTTCTTC.

This chain joins TRBV5-1 and TRBJ2-7; 9 bases agree with TRBD2. In germline, CDR1 is SGHRS, CDR2 YFSETQ. The CDR3 sequence is 18 residues long. V lost 1 base to trimming and J lost 4 bases; unmatched junction nucleotides: 15. As DNA, the CDR3 is TGCGCCAGCAGCTTGTGGCAGGGATTAGCGGGGGCCGAATACGAGCAGTACTTC. Encoded protein: CASSLWQGLAGAEYEQYF.

The DNA for the CDR3 is TGTGCCAGCAGTTTCCAGGGGGGAGCAGATACGCAGTATTTT. As protein: CASSFQGGADTQYF. V usage is TRBV28 and J usage is TRBJ2-3; tentative D call: TRBD1 (7 bases). CDR3 length: 14 residues. The V gene lost 3 bases and the J gene lost 4 bases, with 11 bases spanning the gap. Per germline, CDR1 MDHEN and CDR2 SYDVKM.

This clone is medium-sized within its sample. The genes are TRBV5-1 and TRBJ2-7; TRBD1 matches 8 bases. Germline lookup yields CDR1 SGHRS and CDR2 YFSETQ. With V trimmed by 0 bases and J by 4 bases, 9 bases remained unmatched. This CDR3 is built from 16 residues. CDR3 bases: TGCGCCAGCAGCTTGGCCTTTGGGACAGGTGGTTACGAGCAGTACTTC. It codes for CASSLAFGTGGYEQYF. Variable domain in full (rest from reference TRBV5-1 and TRBJ2-7): KAGVTQTPRYLIKTRGQQVTLSCSPISGHRSVSWYQQTPGQGLQFLFEYFSETQRNKGNFPGRFSGRQFSNSRSEMNVSTLELGDSALYLCASSLAFGTGGYEQYFGPGTRLTVT.